The 10 T cell receptor beta chains in this list originate from one sample, sequenced in a study of T-cell reconstitution after alpha-beta-depleted transplantation in children. Preparation of the TCRbeta library used unique molecular identifiers. One entry per CDR3 protein, called by TCRdb with MiXCR from the PCR reads. The sample contains 80,000 to 95,000 distinct CDR3 sequences, 7% to 9% of which appear only once. The sequenced sample was PBMCs from the stem cell graft donor, obtained from the stem cell graft. These receptor sequences come from a human donor who donated a stem cell graft to a child with congenital amegakaryocytic thrombocytopenia.

In this sample, this clonotype turned up many times. V is TRBV6-1 and J is TRBJ1-2, with a possible D match to TRBD1 (6 bases). Deletions cut 6 bases from V and 0 bases from J, with 14 bases between. This CDR3 is built from 15 residues. CDR1 and CDR2 from the germline V gene are MNHNS and SASEGT. CDR3 in DNA: TGTGCCAGCAGACCCCAGGGGCTTACTAACTATGGCTACACCTTC. Translated: CASRPQGLTNYGYTF.

This clonotype was detected many times. The chain recombines TRBV5-1 with TRBJ2-1; D tentatively fits TRBD1 or TRBD2 (5 bases each). This CDR3 has 14 residues. Looked up from germline, CDR1 is SGHRS and CDR2 is YFSETQ. Trimming cost V 0 bases and J 9 bases, with 13 bases left between them. The DNA for the CDR3 is TGCGCCAGCAGCTTGGTATCGGGACGGGGTGAGCAGTTCTTC. Translated, it gives CASSLVSGRGEQFF.

This clonotype has ten or more counts. The CDR3 spells CASSPPHGEPQHF. CDR3 sequence (DNA): TGTGCCAGCAGTCCCCCCCACGGGGAACCCCAGCATTTT. The chain carries TRBV27 and TRBJ1-5; unclear D gene. V lost 5 bases and J 10 bases, leaving 15 bases between the germline ends. The CDR3 sequence is 13 residues long. Germline CDR1 and CDR2: MNHEY and SMNVEV (reference sequence).

This clonotype occurred many times. The genes are TRBV5-1 and TRBJ2-7, with D possibly matching TRBD1 (6 bases). CDR3 length equals 15 residues. The germline CDR1 and CDR2 sequences are SGHRS and YFSETQ. Trimming stripped 3 bases from V and 3 bases from J, with 16 bases between. The chain's CDR3 is CASSSAQGLLYEQYF. CDR3 nucleotides: TGCGCCAGCAGCTCTGCCCAGGGGCTCCTCTACGAGCAGTACTTC.

The sample holds many counts of this clonotype. The chain joins TRBV5-5 to TRBJ1-2, with 9 bases matching TRBD1. Germline trimming cut 3 bases from V and 8 bases from J; bases unmatched to any gene: 14. The germline gives CDR1 SGHKS, CDR2 YYEKEE (reference sequence). The CDR3 is 16 amino acids. The CDR3 spells CASSSEPGQGGRGYTF. The CDR3 DNA is TGTGCCAGCAGCTCAGAGCCGGGACAGGGAGGAAGAGGCTACACCTTC. Full variable domain (remainder filled in from reference TRBV5-5 and TRBJ1-2): DAGVTQSPTHLIKTRGQQVTLRCSPISGHKSVSWYQQVLGQGPQFIFQYYEKEERGRGNFPDRFSARQFPNYSSELNVNALLLGDSALYLCASSSEPGQGGRGYTFGSGTRLTVV.

This clonotype was counted only a few times. This sequence joins TRBV20-1 and TRBJ2-2, with 12 bases lining up with TRBD2. V was pared by 3 bases and J by 5 bases, with 10 bases of the junction left unmatched. The germline gives CDR1 DFQATT, CDR2 SNEGSKA (reference sequence). The CDR3 length is 17 residues. CDR3 DNA: TGCAGTGCTAGCCCTAGCGGGAGGGCTAGGAGGACCGGGGAGCTGTTTTTT. Protein: CSASPSGRARRTGELFF.

This clonotype was observed many times. The chain combines TRBV6-2 or TRBV6-3 with TRBJ2-7; D is undetermined. Between the trimmed V and J ends, which lost 6 bases and 1 base, there was a span of 10 bases. The CDR3 extends over 13 amino acids. The germline CDR1 and CDR2 sequences are MNHEY and SVGEGT. The CDR3 reads CASRPPTSYEQYF. The CDR3 DNA follows: TGTGCCAGCAGGCCACCTACTTCCTACGAGCAGTACTTC.

Notes on this clonotype: A much larger clone lies one base from this, so it may be a read error. V usage is TRBV2 and J usage is TRBJ1-2; no firm D call. Germline V gene lookup returns CDR1 SNHLY and CDR2 FYNNEI. This CDR3 contains 12 residues. In DNA form, the CDR3 reads TGTGCCACCAGTGAAGTTAACTATGGCTACACCTTC. Amino acids: CATSEVNYGYTF.

This clonotype was recorded at least ten times. The CDR3 sequence: CASSYGGWGNEQFF. The DNA for the CDR3 is TGTGCCAGCAGTTACGGCGGCTGGGGCAATGAGCAGTTCTTC. This rearrangement joins TRBV6-5 to TRBJ2-1; D uncertain. Germline CDR1 MNHEY, CDR2 SVGAGI. The CDR3 totals 14 residues. V was pared by 2 bases and J by 6 bases, with 11 bases between.

There are many counts of this clonotype. The chain carries TRBV12-3 or TRBV12-4 and TRBJ1-4; D perhaps matches TRBD1 (5 bases). Trimming removed 7 bases from V and 6 bases from J, with 18 bases in between. There are 15 residues in the CDR3. This chain's CDR3 is CASTQLGGSDEKLFF. The CDR3 DNA reads TGTGCCAGCACCCAACTGGGGGGAAGTGATGAAAAACTGTTTTTT.